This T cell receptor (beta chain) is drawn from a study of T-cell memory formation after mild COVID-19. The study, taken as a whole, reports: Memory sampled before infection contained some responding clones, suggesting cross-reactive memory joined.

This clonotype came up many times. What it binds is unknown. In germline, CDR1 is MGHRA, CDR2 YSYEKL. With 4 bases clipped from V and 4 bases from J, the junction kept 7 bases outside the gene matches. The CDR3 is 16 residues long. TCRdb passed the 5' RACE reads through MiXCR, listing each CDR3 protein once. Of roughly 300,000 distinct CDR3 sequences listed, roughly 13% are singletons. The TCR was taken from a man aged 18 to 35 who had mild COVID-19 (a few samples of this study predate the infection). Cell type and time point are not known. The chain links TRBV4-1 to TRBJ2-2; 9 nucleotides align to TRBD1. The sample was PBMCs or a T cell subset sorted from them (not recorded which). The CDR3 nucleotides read TGCGCCAGCAGCCCGTCGGGGACAGGGCTCACCGGGGAGCTGTTTTTT. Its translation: CASSPSGTGLTGELFF.